This is a list of T cell receptor beta chains from one sample in a study of OX40 agonist ivuxolimab in advanced cancers. Profiled with immunoSEQ multiplex PCR; TCRdb holds only in-frame clones, not every one. The table has some 63,000 clones, about 87% seen once; the top ten hold around 5%. Material: CD4+ or CD8+ T cells sorted from blood, obtained in a trial of the OX40 agonist ivuxolimab. The receptor set was obtained from an adult with an advanced solid tumor such as melanoma, head and neck, liver or kidney cancer. Both conserved end residues are part of each CDR3. The order of the fields is CDR3 length, J gene, D gene, V gene, clone size, CDR3 DNA, CDR3 protein. D genes are given only for firm matches. Clone size is stated in some rows and not others, as once, few, many or a class when expanded.

cdr3_length: 15
j_call: TRBJ1-2
d_call: TRBD1
v_call: TRBV9
clone_size: .
cdr3_nt: TGTGCCAGCAGCGTAGGGGAGGGGGCGTATGAGGGCTACACCTTC
cdr3_aa: CASSVGEGAYEGYTF

cdr3_length: 13
j_call: TRBJ1-4
d_call: .
v_call: TRBV7-6
clone_size: .
cdr3_nt: TGTGCCAGCAGCACCGACAGAAATGAAAAACTGTTTTTT
cdr3_aa: CASSTDRNEKLFF

cdr3_length: 14
j_call: TRBJ2-2
d_call: .
v_call: TRBV5-5
clone_size: .
cdr3_nt: TGTGCCAGCACCCGTAGACTTACCACCGGGGAGCTGTTTTTT
cdr3_aa: CASTRRLTTGELFF

cdr3_length: 13
j_call: TRBJ2-1
d_call: .
v_call: TRBV18
clone_size: .
cdr3_nt: TGTGCCAGCTCACAGCAGGAGTACAATGAGCAGTTCTTC
cdr3_aa: CASSQQEYNEQFF

cdr3_length: 17
j_call: TRBJ2-4
d_call: .
v_call: TRBV5-8
clone_size: .
cdr3_nt: TGTGCCAGCAGCTCATCGCAGGGGATCCTAGCCAAAAACATTCAGTACTTC
cdr3_aa: CASSSSQGILAKNIQYF

cdr3_length: 15
j_call: TRBJ2-7
d_call: .
v_call: TRBV7-9
clone_size: .
cdr3_nt: TGTGCCAGCAGCCCCGCAACGGGAGTCCCCTACGAGCAGTACTTC
cdr3_aa: CASSPATGVPYEQYF

cdr3_length: 11
j_call: TRBJ2-7
d_call: .
v_call: TRBV20-1
clone_size: once
cdr3_nt: TGCAGTGCTACCCGGGGCTACGAGCAGTACTTC
cdr3_aa: CSATRGYEQYF

cdr3_length: 12
j_call: TRBJ2-1
d_call: .
v_call: TRBV9
clone_size: .
cdr3_nt: TGTGCCAGCAGCGTATACGGGGCTGAGCAGTTCTTC
cdr3_aa: CASSVYGAEQFF

cdr3_length: 18
j_call: TRBJ1-6
d_call: TRBD1
v_call: TRBV27
clone_size: .
cdr3_nt: TGTGCCAGCAGATTAAGACTTACGGTAACAGGGGGGTACTCACCCCTCCACTTT
cdr3_aa: CASRLRLTVTGGYSPLHF

cdr3_length: 13
j_call: TRBJ2-5
d_call: .
v_call: TRBV5-4
clone_size: once
cdr3_nt: TGTGCCAGCAGCTTGGGGGACCGGGTGACCCAGTACTTC
cdr3_aa: CASSLGDRVTQYF

cdr3_length: 11
j_call: TRBJ2-7
d_call: .
v_call: TRBV7-6
clone_size: .
cdr3_nt: TGTGCCAGCAGCTTAGCGGACAAGCAGTACTTC
cdr3_aa: CASSLADKQYF

cdr3_length: 12
j_call: TRBJ1-2
d_call: .
v_call: TRBV6-6
clone_size: .
cdr3_nt: TGTGCCAGCGGACCGGGGGGCTATGGCTACACCTTC
cdr3_aa: CASGPGGYGYTF

cdr3_length: 14
j_call: TRBJ2-5
d_call: TRBD1
v_call: TRBV2
clone_size: .
cdr3_nt: TGTGCCAGCAGCCGGGACAGACCCCAAGAGACCCAGTACTTC
cdr3_aa: CASSRDRPQETQYF

cdr3_length: 16
j_call: TRBJ2-3
d_call: TRBD2
v_call: TRBV11-3
clone_size: .
cdr3_nt: TGTGCCAGCAGACGGTCCACTAGCGGGAGTACAGATACGCAGTATTTT
cdr3_aa: CASRRSTSGSTDTQYF

cdr3_length: 18
j_call: TRBJ2-7
d_call: .
v_call: TRBV4-1
clone_size: .
cdr3_nt: TGCGCCAGCAGCCAAAGGTACCACACAGGGCAGGTTCGAAACGAGCAGTACTTC
cdr3_aa: CASSQRYHTGQVRNEQYF

cdr3_length: 13
j_call: TRBJ2-1
d_call: .
v_call: TRBV2
clone_size: .
cdr3_nt: TGTGCCAGCAGCGGCAGGGTAGTCGATGAGCAGTTCTTC
cdr3_aa: CASSGRVVDEQFF

cdr3_length: 16
j_call: TRBJ2-5
d_call: TRBD2
v_call: TRBV6-5
clone_size: .
cdr3_nt: TGTGCCAGCAGTTCCCTAGCGGGGGGGGATTATGGGACCCAGTACTTC
cdr3_aa: CASSSLAGGDYGTQYF

cdr3_length: 13
j_call: TRBJ1-1
d_call: .
v_call: TRBV7-2
clone_size: .
cdr3_nt: TGTGCCAGCAGCGATGGCCGGACAGCTGAAGCTTTCTTT
cdr3_aa: CASSDGRTAEAFF

cdr3_length: 12
j_call: TRBJ1-5
d_call: .
v_call: TRBV6-5
clone_size: .
cdr3_nt: TGTGCCAGCAGTTCCAGGAATCAGCCCCAGCATTTT
cdr3_aa: CASSSRNQPQHF

cdr3_length: 16
j_call: TRBJ2-6
d_call: .
v_call: TRBV28
clone_size: once
cdr3_nt: TGTGCCATCCTCGGGACTGCTACATCTGGGGCCAACGTCCTGACTTTC
cdr3_aa: CAILGTATSGANVLTF

cdr3_length: 16
j_call: TRBJ2-1
d_call: .
v_call: TRBV5-1
clone_size: .
cdr3_nt: TGCGCCAGCAGCTTGAAATTTGGGTTCGGAGGCAATGAGCAGTTCTTC
cdr3_aa: CASSLKFGFGGNEQFF

cdr3_length: 15
j_call: TRBJ2-7
d_call: .
v_call: TRBV6-5
clone_size: .
cdr3_nt: TGTGCCAGCAGTCCGAATATTGGAGACGTCTACGAGCAGTACTTC
cdr3_aa: CASSPNIGDVYEQYF

cdr3_length: 13
j_call: TRBJ2-2
d_call: .
v_call: TRBV7-3
clone_size: .
cdr3_nt: TGTGCCAGCAGCCGGAGTCCCCCCGGGGAGCTGTTTTTT
cdr3_aa: CASSRSPPGELFF

cdr3_length: 14
j_call: TRBJ1-6
d_call: .
v_call: TRBV7-9
clone_size: .
cdr3_nt: TGTGCCAGCAGCTGGTCAGTAAACGATTCACCCCTCCACTTT
cdr3_aa: CASSWSVNDSPLHF

cdr3_length: 12
j_call: TRBJ2-1
d_call: .
v_call: TRBV29-1
clone_size: .
cdr3_nt: TGCAGCGTTGAGAGGGTCAACAATGAGCAGTTCTTC
cdr3_aa: CSVERVNNEQFF

cdr3_length: 14
j_call: TRBJ2-7
d_call: TRBD2
v_call: TRBV6-6
clone_size: .
cdr3_nt: TGTGCCAGCAGTATAGCGGGAGGGCCCTACGAGCAGTACTTC
cdr3_aa: CASSIAGGPYEQYF

cdr3_length: 14
j_call: TRBJ2-7
d_call: .
v_call: TRBV6-5
clone_size: .
cdr3_nt: TGTGCCAGCAGTGAAACAGGGTATGGCTACGAGCAGTACTTC
cdr3_aa: CASSETGYGYEQYF

cdr3_length: 10
j_call: TRBJ2-3
d_call: .
v_call: TRBV20-1
clone_size: .
cdr3_nt: TGCAGTGTATGGGCCGATACGCAGTATTTT
cdr3_aa: CSVWADTQYF

cdr3_length: 13
j_call: TRBJ2-3
d_call: TRBD2
v_call: TRBV7-9
clone_size: .
cdr3_nt: TGTGCCAGCAGCCGTAGCGGGGGAGATACGCAGTATTTT
cdr3_aa: CASSRSGGDTQYF

cdr3_length: 12
j_call: TRBJ2-4
d_call: .
v_call: TRBV11-2
clone_size: .
cdr3_nt: TGTGCCAGCAGCTTAGATGGGAGTATTCAGTACTTC
cdr3_aa: CASSLDGSIQYF